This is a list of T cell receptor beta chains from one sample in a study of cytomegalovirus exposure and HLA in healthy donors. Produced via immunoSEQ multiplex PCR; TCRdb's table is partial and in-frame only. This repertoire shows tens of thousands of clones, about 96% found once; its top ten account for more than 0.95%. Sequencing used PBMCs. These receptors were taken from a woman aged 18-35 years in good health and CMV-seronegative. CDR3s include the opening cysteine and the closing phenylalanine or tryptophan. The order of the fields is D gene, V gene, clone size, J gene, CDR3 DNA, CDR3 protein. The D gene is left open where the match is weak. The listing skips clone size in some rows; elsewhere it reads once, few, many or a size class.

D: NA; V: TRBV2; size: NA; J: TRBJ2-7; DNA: TGTGCCACCTTAGACAGGAACACCTCCTACGAGCAGTACTTC; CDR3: CATLDRNTSYEQYF
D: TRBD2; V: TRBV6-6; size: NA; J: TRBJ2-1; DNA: TGTGCCAGCAGTGCCCGACTAGCCTATGAGCAGTTCTTC; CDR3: CASSARLAYEQFF
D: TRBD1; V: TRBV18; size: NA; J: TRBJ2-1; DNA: TGTGCCAGCTCACCCCTCACAGGGGCGACCTACAATGAGCAGTTCTTC; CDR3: CASSPLTGATYNEQFF
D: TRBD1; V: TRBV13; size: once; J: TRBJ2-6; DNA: TGTGCCAGCAGCCCCAAGGGACAGAGTTTCGGCTCTGGGGCCAACGTCCTGACTTTC; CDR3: CASSPKGQSFGSGANVLTF
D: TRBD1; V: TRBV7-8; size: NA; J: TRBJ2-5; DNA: TGTGCCAGCAGCCTCCCAACAGGGGGGGAGACCCAGTACTTC; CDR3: CASSLPTGGETQYF
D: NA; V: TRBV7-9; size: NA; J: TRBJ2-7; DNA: TGTGCCAGCAGCTTCCGGGGCAGGGGATTTAACGAGCAGTACTTC; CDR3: CASSFRGRGFNEQYF
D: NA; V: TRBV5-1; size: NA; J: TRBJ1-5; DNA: TGCGCCCCGGCTGGGGGGGGGTATGGCAATCAGCCCCAGCATTTT; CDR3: CAPAGGGYGNQPQHF
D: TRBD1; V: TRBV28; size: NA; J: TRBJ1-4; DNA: TGTGCCAGCAGTCAGGACAGGGTGTGGGAAAAACTGTTTTTT; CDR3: CASSQDRVWEKLFF
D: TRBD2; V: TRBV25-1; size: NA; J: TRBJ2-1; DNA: TGTGCCAGCAGTGGCCCCCTAGCGGAGAGCTCCTACAATGAGCAGTTCTTC; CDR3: CASSGPLAESSYNEQFF
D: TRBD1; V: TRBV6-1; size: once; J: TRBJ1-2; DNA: TGTGCCAGCAGTGAGGGGACAGCCACTAACTATGGCTACACCTTC; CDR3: CASSEGTATNYGYTF
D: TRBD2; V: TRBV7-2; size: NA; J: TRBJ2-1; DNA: TGTGCCAGCAGCCCGGGACTAGCGGCCTACAATGAGCAGTTCTTC; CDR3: CASSPGLAAYNEQFF
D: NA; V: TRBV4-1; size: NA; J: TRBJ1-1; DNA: TGCGCCAGCAGCCAAGCCTGGGGGGGCCGGGAGAACACTGAAGCTTTCTTT; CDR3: CASSQAWGGRENTEAFF
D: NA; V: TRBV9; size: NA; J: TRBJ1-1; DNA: TGTGCCAGCAGCGCGACCGCCCTGGGGGGCACTGAAGCTTTCTTT; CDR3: CASSATALGGTEAFF
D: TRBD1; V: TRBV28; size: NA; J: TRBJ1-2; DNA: TGTGCCAGCAGACAGATGGGCCAGGGGGACTATGGCTACACCTTC; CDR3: CASRQMGQGDYGYTF
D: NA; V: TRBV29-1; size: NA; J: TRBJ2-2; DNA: TGCAGCGTTGTCGGACCCTTAACAGGGCCAGAAGCGAACACCGGGGAGCTGTTTTTT; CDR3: CSVVGPLTGPEANTGELFF
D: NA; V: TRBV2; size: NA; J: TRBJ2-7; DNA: TGTGCCAGCAGTCCTGCCTACGAGCAGTACTTC; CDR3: CASSPAYEQYF
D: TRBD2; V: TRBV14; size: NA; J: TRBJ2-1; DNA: TGTGCCAGCAGCCGCGGGACTAGCGGATCCTACAATGAGCAGTTCTTC; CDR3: CASSRGTSGSYNEQFF
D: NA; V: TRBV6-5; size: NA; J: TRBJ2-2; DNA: TGTGCCAGCACCCCCCCTAACACCGGGGAGCTGTTTTTT; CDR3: CASTPPNTGELFF
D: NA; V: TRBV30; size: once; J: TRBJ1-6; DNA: TGTGCCTGGAGTGTACGGGGGGCCGCCAGTAGTTCACCCCTCCACTTT; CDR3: CAWSVRGAASSSPLHF
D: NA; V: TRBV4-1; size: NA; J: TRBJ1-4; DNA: TGCGCCAGCACAGGAGGGGGGGGAGGTGAAAAACTGTTTTTT; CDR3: CASTGGGGGEKLFF
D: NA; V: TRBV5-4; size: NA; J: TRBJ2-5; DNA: TGTGCCAGCAGCCCCGGGGGGCTGGGCCAAGAGACCCAGTACTTC; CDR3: CASSPGGLGQETQYF
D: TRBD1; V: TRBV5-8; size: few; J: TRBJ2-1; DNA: TGTGCCAGCAGCATCGGACAGGGAACCTACAATGAGCAGTTCTTC; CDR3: CASSIGQGTYNEQFF
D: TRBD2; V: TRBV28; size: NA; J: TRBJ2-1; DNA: TGTGCCACCATAGCGGGTTCGTACAATGAGCAGTTCTTC; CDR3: CATIAGSYNEQFF
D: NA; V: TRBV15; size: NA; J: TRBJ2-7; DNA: TGTGCCACCAGCAGAGGGGCAGGGGCCTACGAGCAGTACTTC; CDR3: CATSRGAGAYEQYF
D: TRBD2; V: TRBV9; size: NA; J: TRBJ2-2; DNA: TGTGCCAGCAGCGTAGAGAGACTAGCGGCCGGGGAGCTGTTTTTT; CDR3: CASSVERLAAGELFF
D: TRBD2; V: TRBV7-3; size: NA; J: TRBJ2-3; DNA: TGTGCCAGCAGCTTAGGGTTGCTAGCGGGAGCCTTTGGGGGCACAGATACGCAGTATTTT; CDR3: CASSLGLLAGAFGGTDTQYF
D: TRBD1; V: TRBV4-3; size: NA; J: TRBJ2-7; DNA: TGCGCCAGCAGCCACCTCGCCGGGACAGGCAACTCCTACGAGCAGTACTTC; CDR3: CASSHLAGTGNSYEQYF
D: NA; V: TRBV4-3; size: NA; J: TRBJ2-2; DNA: TGCGCCAGCAGCCGCCAATTTCGACCAGATTTTGAGCGAGGGGAGCTGTTTTTT; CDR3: CASSRQFRPDFERGELFF
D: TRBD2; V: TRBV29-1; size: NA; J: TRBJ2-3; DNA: TGCAGCGTTGCCCGCGGGAGGGGGGGCACAGATACGCAGTATTTT; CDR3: CSVARGRGGTDTQYF
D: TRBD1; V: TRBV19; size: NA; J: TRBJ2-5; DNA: TGTGCCAGTAGTATAGTCGGACAGGGGGGACCCACTCAAGAGACCCAGTACTTC; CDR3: CASSIVGQGGPTQETQYF
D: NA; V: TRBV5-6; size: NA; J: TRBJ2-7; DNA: TGTGCCAGCAGCTTGGCGGCAGGGGCGGGAGCCTACGAGCAGTACTTC; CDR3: CASSLAAGAGAYEQYF
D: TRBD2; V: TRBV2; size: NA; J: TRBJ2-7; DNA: TGTGCCAGCATCGGGAGGGTTAGCTACGAGCAGTACTTC; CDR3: CASIGRVSYEQYF
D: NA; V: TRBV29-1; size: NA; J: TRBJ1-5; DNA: TGCAGCGTAGGTAACAGGCCCAAGGGGCCCCAGCATTTT; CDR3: CSVGNRPKGPQHF
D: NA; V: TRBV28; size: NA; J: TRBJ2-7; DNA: TGTGCCAGCAGTTTTTGGGGCGGGGGCAACTACGAGCAGTACTTC; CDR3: CASSFWGGGNYEQYF
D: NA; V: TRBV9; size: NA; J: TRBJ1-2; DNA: TGTGCCAGCAGCGTAGGGGGGCGCCCCTATGGCTACACCTTC; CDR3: CASSVGGRPYGYTF